This TCR beta chain was obtained from a study of CD8 T cells in ankylosing spondylitis. Broader study findings: Significant enrichment of disease-linked clones was reportedly seen in matched ankylosing spondylitis synovial fluid. Some motif variants had been reported before (in reactive arthritis synovial fluid and blood). Made up of roughly 8 highly homologous variants, a TCR beta motif appeared characteristic of ankylosing spondylitis blood.

The CDR3 spans 14 residues. The V gene end was trimmed by 6 bases and the J gene end by 0 bases; junction bases not matched to a gene: 5. Germline V CDR1 and CDR2: DFQATT, SNEGSKA (reference sequence). Making the TCR beta libraries involved quantitative 5'-RACE with molecular barcodes. TCRdb recomputed calls from the 5' RACE reads with MiXCR, one row per CDR3 protein. This table holds roughly 220,000 distinct CDR3 sequences, about 10% found once. The table lists this clonotype with a few counts. Antigen unknown. The rearrangement joins TRBV20-1 to TRBJ2-7, with 10 bases fitting TRBD1. The sequence came from a male donor with ankylosing spondylitis or in good health (not recorded which). Sequencing used blood, either unsorted or a sorted T cell fraction (not recorded which). CDR3 nucleotide sequence: TGCAGTGCAGCGACAGGGGGCCCCTCCTACGAGCAGTACTTC. This sequence encodes CSAATGGPSYEQYF.